These T cell receptor beta chains were read from a single sample in a study of blood T cells in healthy people across ages. TCRdb passed the 5' RACE reads through MiXCR, listing each CDR3 protein once. Of a few hundred thousand distinct CDR3 sequences listed, 50% to 60% are singletons. The material sequenced was blood. These receptors came from a man aged 60-69 years in good health. CDR3s include the opening cysteine and the closing phenylalanine or tryptophan. The order of the fields is clone size, V gene, D gene, J gene, CDR3 DNA, CDR3 protein. D genes are given only for firm matches. The size field is filled for only some rows; it gives once, few, many or a size class.

size: .; V: TRBV20-1; D: .; J: TRBJ2-1; DNA: TGCAGTACCACCGAGGGGGGGCCCAATGAGCAGTTCTTC; CDR3: CSTTEGGPNEQFF
size: .; V: TRBV27; D: .; J: TRBJ2-5; DNA: TGTGCCAGCAGTTTATCGACGGCTAGGGTCCAAGAGACCCAGTACTTC; CDR3: CASSLSTARVQETQYF
size: .; V: TRBV6-6; D: .; J: TRBJ2-1; DNA: TGTGCCAGCAGTTATTACGGGGTGTCCGTTGAGCAGTTCTTC; CDR3: CASSYYGVSVEQFF
size: .; V: TRBV9; D: .; J: TRBJ1-6; DNA: TGTGCCAACAGCGTAGTGTCGGATAATTCACCCCTCCACTTT; CDR3: CANSVVSDNSPLHF
size: .; V: TRBV12-3/TRBV12-4; D: TRBD2; J: TRBJ2-5; DNA: TGTGCCAGCAGTTTTGGGCGGGGGGGTCCCCAAGAGACCCAGTACTTC; CDR3: CASSFGRGGPQETQYF
size: .; V: TRBV20-1; D: TRBD2; J: TRBJ2-1; DNA: TGCAGTGCTAGAGATTGGAGCGGGAGTTCAGTAGGTGAGCAGTTCTTC; CDR3: CSARDWSGSSVGEQFF
size: .; V: TRBV5-1; D: .; J: TRBJ2-7; DNA: TGCGCCAGCAGCCCCGGGACCTATTCTTACGAGCAGTACTTC; CDR3: CASSPGTYSYEQYF
size: .; V: TRBV6-2/TRBV6-3; D: .; J: TRBJ2-7; DNA: TGTGCCACAGCTTGGGGGGCGGGACAGCCTTACGAGCAGTACTTC; CDR3: CATAWGAGQPYEQYF
size: many; V: TRBV4-1; D: TRBD2; J: TRBJ2-1; DNA: TGCGCCAGCAGCAGAAGGACTAGCGGGATGGGCGATGAGCAGTTCTTC; CDR3: CASSRRTSGMGDEQFF
size: .; V: TRBV7-9; D: .; J: TRBJ2-6; DNA: TGTGCCAGCAGCTTAGCTGCAGTCTCTGGGGCCAACGTCCTGACTTTC; CDR3: CASSLAAVSGANVLTF
size: .; V: TRBV9; D: .; J: TRBJ2-3; DNA: TGTGCCAGCAGCCCGAGAAGCCCCGGTAGGGGGTTTTCCACAGATACGCAGTATTTT; CDR3: CASSPRSPGRGFSTDTQYF
size: many; V: TRBV20-1; D: TRBD2; J: TRBJ2-1; DNA: TGCAGTGCCCTTGATGGGGGACTAGCGTCCCATGAGCAGTTCTTC; CDR3: CSALDGGLASHEQFF
size: .; V: TRBV6-5; D: TRBD1; J: TRBJ2-7; DNA: TGTGCCAGCGGAACCGGCACAGGGGGTCCCCACGAGCAGTACTTC; CDR3: CASGTGTGGPHEQYF
size: few; V: TRBV10-3; D: TRBD2; J: TRBJ2-7; DNA: TGTGCCATCAGTCGGACTAGCGGGACCTCCTACGAGCAGTACTTC; CDR3: CAISRTSGTSYEQYF
size: .; V: TRBV12-3/TRBV12-4; D: TRBD1; J: TRBJ1-4; DNA: TGTGCCAGCAGCCTAACCGGGACAGGGAACGAAAAACTGTTTTTT; CDR3: CASSLTGTGNEKLFF
size: .; V: TRBV7-9; D: .; J: TRBJ2-2; DNA: TGTGCCAGCAGCTTAGTCCGGGGTCCCCCGAACACCGGGGAGCTGTTTTTT; CDR3: CASSLVRGPPNTGELFF
size: .; V: TRBV11-3; D: TRBD2; J: TRBJ2-3; DNA: TGTGCCAGCAGCTCCGGACTAGCGGGGGGGCTTGATACGCAGTATTTT; CDR3: CASSSGLAGGLDTQYF
size: .; V: TRBV29-1; D: .; J: TRBJ2-7; DNA: TGCAGCGTTGACCCAACAGGGATGTACTACGAGCAGTACTTC; CDR3: CSVDPTGMYYEQYF
size: few; V: TRBV7-2; D: TRBD2; J: TRBJ2-2; DNA: TGTGCCAGCAGCTTAGGGGTAGCGGGGAACACCGGGGAGCTGTTTTTT; CDR3: CASSLGVAGNTGELFF
size: .; V: TRBV7-9; D: .; J: TRBJ1-5; DNA: TGTGCCAGCAGCTTGGGGGGGGCCACGGGGTTCAATCAGCCCCAGCATTTT; CDR3: CASSLGGATGFNQPQHF
size: .; V: TRBV7-2; D: .; J: TRBJ2-4; DNA: TGTGCCAGCAGCGCCCGGGGCCAGCAACTAGCCAAAAACATTCAGTACTTC; CDR3: CASSARGQQLAKNIQYF
size: .; V: TRBV7-9; D: TRBD1; J: TRBJ1-2; DNA: TGTGCCAGCAGCTCCCGGGACAGGGTATTTGAGGGCTACACCTTC; CDR3: CASSSRDRVFEGYTF
size: .; V: TRBV5-1; D: TRBD1; J: TRBJ2-1; DNA: TGCGCCAGCAGCTTTGCCAGGGGGCGTAACAATGAGCAGTTCTTC; CDR3: CASSFARGRNNEQFF
size: .; V: TRBV15; D: TRBD2; J: TRBJ2-1; DNA: TGTGCCACCAGCAGATTAGCGGGAGGGATAGGGGGTGAGCAGTTCTTC; CDR3: CATSRLAGGIGGEQFF
size: few; V: TRBV20-1; D: TRBD2; J: TRBJ2-3; DNA: TGCAGTGCTAGAGGCCCGGGACTACCCTCGTCTGGCACAGATACGCAGTATTTT; CDR3: CSARGPGLPSSGTDTQYF
size: .; V: TRBV11-1; D: .; J: TRBJ2-4; DNA: TGTGCCAGCAGCTTAAGCAACGTTGACCGAACCAGAAACATTCAGTACTTC; CDR3: CASSLSNVDRTRNIQYF
size: few; V: TRBV7-2; D: TRBD2; J: TRBJ2-7; DNA: TGTGCCAGCAGCTCGACTAGCGGGCAGTACGAGCAGTACTTC; CDR3: CASSSTSGQYEQYF
size: .; V: TRBV29-1; D: .; J: TRBJ2-7; DNA: TGCAGCGCTGTACGGCAGGGCCCACCCTATGAGCAGTACTTC; CDR3: CSAVRQGPPYEQYF
size: .; V: TRBV12-3/TRBV12-4; D: .; J: TRBJ2-7; DNA: TGTGCCAGCAAAAGAACCGGGATAGGCTACGAGCAGTACTTC; CDR3: CASKRTGIGYEQYF
size: .; V: TRBV12-1; D: .; J: TRBJ2-4; DNA: TGTGACAGCAGCTTTGAAGATGGGACAGGGACCCTTTCGGGCAAAAACATTCAGTACTTC; CDR3: CDSSFEDGTGTLSGKNIQYF
size: .; V: TRBV27; D: TRBD2; J: TRBJ2-3; DNA: TGTGCCAGCAGTTTCCTTGTGGCGGGAGCTACAGATACGCAGTATTTT; CDR3: CASSFLVAGATDTQYF
size: .; V: TRBV12-3/TRBV12-4; D: .; J: TRBJ2-5; DNA: TGTGCCAGCAGTTTATTGGTTCGGCAGTCTCAAGAGACCCAGTACTTC; CDR3: CASSLLVRQSQETQYF
size: .; V: TRBV6-2/TRBV6-3; D: .; J: TRBJ2-5; DNA: TGTGCCAGCAGTCCGATTCGGTTAGGATACAATGAGCAGTACTTC; CDR3: CASSPIRLGYNEQYF
size: .; V: TRBV6-5; D: TRBD1; J: TRBJ1-5; DNA: TGTGCCAGCAGTTACTCCTGGACAGGCCGCAATCAGCCCCAGCATTTT; CDR3: CASSYSWTGRNQPQHF
size: .; V: TRBV6-2/TRBV6-3; D: .; J: TRBJ2-1; DNA: TGTGCCAGCGGCGGACAGTACAATGAGCAGTTCTTC; CDR3: CASGGQYNEQFF
size: .; V: TRBV4-2; D: TRBD2; J: TRBJ2-1; DNA: TGTGCCAGCAGCCAAGACAGGACTAGCCGACCTGCGCAGTTCTTC; CDR3: CASSQDRTSRPAQFF
size: .; V: TRBV7-9; D: TRBD1; J: TRBJ1-5; DNA: TGTGCCAGCAGCTTCTCCTCCCGGGACAGGGATCAGCCCCAGCATTTT; CDR3: CASSFSSRDRDQPQHF
size: .; V: TRBV28; D: .; J: TRBJ1-6; DNA: TGTGCCAGCAACCCGGGACGTTTTTCACCCCTCCACTTT; CDR3: CASNPGRFSPLHF
size: .; V: TRBV6-1; D: TRBD2; J: TRBJ2-7; DNA: TGTGCCAGCAGGACAACTAGCGGGAGACCCAGGGAGCAGTACTTC; CDR3: CASRTTSGRPREQYF
size: .; V: TRBV12-3/TRBV12-4; D: TRBD1; J: TRBJ2-5; DNA: TGTGCCAGCAGTCAGGACAGGGAAGCGACCCAGTACTTC; CDR3: CASSQDREATQYF
size: few; V: TRBV9; D: .; J: TRBJ2-2; DNA: TGTGCCAGCAGTATGAACACCGGGGAGCTGTTTTTT; CDR3: CASSMNTGELFF
size: .; V: TRBV28; D: .; J: TRBJ2-7; DNA: TGTGCCAGCAGTCGAACAGGGTTCCGCGAGCAGTACTTC; CDR3: CASSRTGFREQYF
size: once; V: TRBV11-2; D: .; J: TRBJ2-1; DNA: TGTGCCAGCAGCTTATTGTTGGGCCCAGAGACCCAGTTCTTC; CDR3: CASSLLLGPETQFF
size: .; V: TRBV3-1; D: .; J: TRBJ1-2; DNA: TGTGCCAGCAGCGTGAGGGGGGCGGAGAATAACTATGGCTACACCTTC; CDR3: CASSVRGAENNYGYTF
size: many; V: TRBV28; D: TRBD2; J: TRBJ2-5; DNA: TGTGCCAGCAGCCCCGGACTAGCGACCGCTCAAGAGACCCAGTACTTC; CDR3: CASSPGLATAQETQYF
size: .; V: TRBV15; D: TRBD1; J: TRBJ2-1; DNA: TGTGCCACCAGCAGAGATGGCGGACAGGGGGGTTACAATGAGCAGTTCTTC; CDR3: CATSRDGGQGGYNEQFF
size: few; V: TRBV24-1; D: .; J: TRBJ2-7; DNA: TGTGCCACCAGTGATTTAAACCCCTACGAGCAGTACTTC; CDR3: CATSDLNPYEQYF
size: few; V: TRBV7-2; D: .; J: TRBJ2-1; DNA: TGTGCCAGCAGCACCCAAAGAAATGAGCAGTTCTTC; CDR3: CASSTQRNEQFF
size: once; V: TRBV20-1; D: TRBD1; J: TRBJ2-7; DNA: TGCAGTGCTTCTCCGGGACAGGGGGCCTACGAGCAGTACTTC; CDR3: CSASPGQGAYEQYF
size: many; V: TRBV6-1; D: TRBD1; J: TRBJ1-4; DNA: TGTGCCAGCAGCCGGGACAGGGATGAAAAACTGTTTTTT; CDR3: CASSRDRDEKLFF
size: few; V: TRBV3-1; D: .; J: TRBJ1-2; DNA: TGTGCCAGCAGCCAAGACAGGGACTGGGGCTACACCTTC; CDR3: CASSQDRDWGYTF
size: .; V: TRBV9; D: .; J: TRBJ1-4; DNA: TGTGCCAGCAGCCCCACTACAGGGAATGAAAAACTGTTTTTT; CDR3: CASSPTTGNEKLFF
size: few; V: TRBV28; D: .; J: TRBJ2-3; DNA: TGTGCCAGCAGTATCCAGCGGGGCACAGATACGCAGTATTTT; CDR3: CASSIQRGTDTQYF
size: .; V: TRBV20-1; D: .; J: TRBJ2-3; DNA: TGCAGTGCTTCACGGGCGCCTCGGTCCCTTGCAGATACGCAGTATTTT; CDR3: CSASRAPRSLADTQYF
size: .; V: TRBV4-2; D: .; J: TRBJ1-2; DNA: TGTGCCAGCACAGACCAGTTCTATGGCTACACCTTC; CDR3: CASTDQFYGYTF
size: .; V: TRBV7-2; D: .; J: TRBJ1-2; DNA: TGTGCCAGCAGCTCAATGATCAACAAAGGGGGCTACACCTTC; CDR3: CASSSMINKGGYTF
size: .; V: TRBV20-1; D: .; J: TRBJ1-1; DNA: TGCGCGGGGTACGGACTAAACACTGAAGCTTTCTTT; CDR3: CAGYGLNTEAFF
size: .; V: TRBV7-9; D: .; J: TRBJ1-1; DNA: TGTGCCAGCAGCTTGGCTAAGACAGGAAAGAACACTGAAGCTTTCTTT; CDR3: CASSLAKTGKNTEAFF
size: .; V: TRBV18; D: .; J: TRBJ2-2; DNA: TGTGCCAGCTCACCACTGGGACGAAGGAACACCGGGGAGCTGTTTTTT; CDR3: CASSPLGRRNTGELFF
size: few; V: TRBV20-1; D: .; J: TRBJ2-3; DNA: TGCAGTGCTACGTTAGCGAGCCACACAGATACGCAGTATTTT; CDR3: CSATLASHTDTQYF